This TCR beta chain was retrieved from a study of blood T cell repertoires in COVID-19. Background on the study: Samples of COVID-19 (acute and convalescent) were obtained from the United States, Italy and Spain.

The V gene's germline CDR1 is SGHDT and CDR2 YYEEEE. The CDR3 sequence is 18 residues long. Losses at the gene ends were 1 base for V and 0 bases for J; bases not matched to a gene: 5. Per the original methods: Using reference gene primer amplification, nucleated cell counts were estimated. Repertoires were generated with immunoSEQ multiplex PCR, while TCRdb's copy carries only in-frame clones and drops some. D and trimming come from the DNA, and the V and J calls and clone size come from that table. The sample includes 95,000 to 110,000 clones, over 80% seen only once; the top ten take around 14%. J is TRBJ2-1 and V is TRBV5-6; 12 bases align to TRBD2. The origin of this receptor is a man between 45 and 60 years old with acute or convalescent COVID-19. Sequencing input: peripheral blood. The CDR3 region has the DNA TGTGCCAGCAGCTTGACTAGCGGGAGGCTCAGCTCCTACAATGAGCAGTTCTTC. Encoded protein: CASSLTSGRLSSYNEQFF.